The sequence of this TCR beta chain was determined in a study of T cell responses to AZD1222 COVID-19 vaccine. Study-wide results and caveats: None of the repertoires were sampled until the peak T cell response had passed. Reportedly, nearly half of unique spike TCRs recognized epitopes outside B.1.351/B.1.1.7 mutations. White British ancestry dominated among donors, who included more females, and clonal diversity was possibly underestimated.

In regard to this clone: Its target is unknown.

Assay used: immunoSEQ multiplex PCR; TCRdb lists only in-frame clones, some missing. The sample gives roughly 150,000 clones, 80% to 90% of which show up once; 1.9% is in the top ten. Germline values: CDR1 SGHVS, CDR2 FQNEAQ. This CDR3 comprises 13 residues. Trimming shortened V by 3 bases and J by 7 bases, and 12 bases separated the two germline ends. Specimen: peripheral blood, collected on day 0 of AZD1222 vaccination. The rearrangement joins TRBV7-8 to TRBJ2-5; unclear D gene. The sequence came from an adult in good health. The CDR3 DNA follows: TGTGCCAGCAGCTTTATGAAGGAAGGGACCCAGTACTTC. Translation gives CASSFMKEGTQYF.